These 9 T cell receptor beta chains were all obtained from the same sample, sequenced in a study of cytomegalovirus exposure and HLA in healthy donors (dated by TCRdb to the late 2010s). The library was prepared using the immunoSEQ multiplex PCR assay. The multiplex PCR relied on a mix of 60 forward primers for TCR Vbeta segments and 13 reverse primers for TCR Jbeta segments. TCRdb holds this immuneACCESS table with in-frame rearrangements only. Some clones are missing; in checked studies, unresolved V genes explain under half, and the rest has no known cause. The table of this sample itemizes about 170,000 clones. Clones ranked in the top ten supply approximately 0.82% of the sample. The sequencing input was PBMCs. The receptors derive from a woman under 30 in good health and CMV-seropositive.

The genes are TRBV5-1 and TRBJ1-1, with a weak D call TRBD1 (5 bases). CDR1 SGHRS and CDR2 YFSETQ come from the germline V gene. The CDR3 contains 14 residues. Trimming took off 1 base at V and 1 base at J, with 8 bases between the two ends. The CDR3 spells CASSLFDRNTEAFF. The CDR3 coding sequence is TGCGCCAGCAGCTTGTTTGACAGGAACACTGAAGCTTTCTTT.

V gene TRBV7-7 combines with J gene TRBJ2-1; 7 bases map to TRBD1. Germline CDR1 reads SSHAT; CDR2 reads FNYEAQ (reference sequence). CDR3 length equals 13 residues. V lost 5 bases, J lost 4 bases, and 2 bases stayed unmatched. CDR3 residues: CASSPGQYNEQFF. Here the CDR3 DNA reads TGTGCCAGCAGCCCGGGACAGTACAATGAGCAGTTCTTC.

The chain couples TRBV4-1 to TRBJ2-1; 9 bases agree with TRBD2. There are 16 residues in the CDR3. Germline V CDR1 and CDR2: MGHRA, YSYEKL. With V trimmed by 1 base and J by 3 bases, 4 bases remained unmatched. Here the CDR3 reads CASSQGVSGSYNEQFF. Here the CDR3 DNA reads TGCGCCAGCAGCCAAGGTGTTAGCGGGAGCTACAATGAGCAGTTCTTC.

The chain is built from TRBV18 and TRBJ1-3, with TRBD1 identical over 7 bases. J gave up 4 bases and V 2 bases, and 5 bases lay outside the gene matches. The CDR3 has 15 amino acids. CDR1 and CDR2 from the germline V gene are KGHSH and LQKENI. CDR3: CASSPATGSGNTIYF. Here the CDR3 DNA reads TGTGCCAGCTCACCAGCGACAGGGTCGGGAAACACCATATATTTT.

V is TRBV7-2 and J is TRBJ1-5, with D possibly matching TRBD1 (6 bases). CDR1 and CDR2 (germline): SGHTA, FQGNSA. The CDR3 runs 16 residues. V lost 4 bases and J lost 1, with 14 bases in between. CDR3 sequence reads: CASSSGGAVSNQPQHF. CDR3 sequence (DNA): TGTGCCAGCAGCTCGGGGGGGGCGGTGAGCAATCAGCCCCAGCATTTT.

This sequence joins TRBV27 and TRBJ2-1, with 10 bases that match TRBD2. Germline CDR1 is MNHEY and CDR2 is SMNVEV (reference sequence). V shed 3 bases and J 3 bases; nucleotides not matched to a gene: 2. The CDR3 sequence is 15 residues long. The CDR3 protein is CASSFIAGGYNEQFF. CDR3 bases: TGTGCCAGCAGTTTCATAGCGGGAGGCTACAATGAGCAGTTCTTC.

V and J are TRBV5-1 and TRBJ2-5, with TRBD2 matching over 14 bases. Germline loops: CDR1 SGHRS, CDR2 YFSETQ. The CDR3 covers 17 residues. Unmatched junction bases numbered 10, after V lost 4 bases and J lost 5 bases. In nucleotides, the CDR3 is TGCGCCAGCAGCCCCCCGACTAGCGGGGGGGCTGATGAGACCCAGTACTTC. This gives the protein CASSPPTSGGADETQYF.

This chain links TRBV2 with TRBJ1-1; D is perhaps TRBD1 (5 bases). The CDR3 is 13 residues long. The germline V gene encodes CDR1 SNHLY and CDR2 FYNNEI. V lost 10 bases to trimming and J lost 7 bases, with 19 bases between them. As DNA, the CDR3 is TGTGCCACAAAGCGGGGGGATAGGGTTGAAGCTTTCTTT. It specifies CATKRGDRVEAFF.

This chain links TRBV5-6 with TRBJ1-1; D is unresolved. Germline CDR1 SGHDT, CDR2 YYEEEE. V lost 4 bases to trimming and J lost 0 bases, with 7 bases between them. The CDR3 runs 13 residues. For the CDR3, the DNA is TGTGCCAGCAGCGTGAACATGAACACTGAAGCTTTCTTT. The encoded protein is CASSVNMNTEAFF.